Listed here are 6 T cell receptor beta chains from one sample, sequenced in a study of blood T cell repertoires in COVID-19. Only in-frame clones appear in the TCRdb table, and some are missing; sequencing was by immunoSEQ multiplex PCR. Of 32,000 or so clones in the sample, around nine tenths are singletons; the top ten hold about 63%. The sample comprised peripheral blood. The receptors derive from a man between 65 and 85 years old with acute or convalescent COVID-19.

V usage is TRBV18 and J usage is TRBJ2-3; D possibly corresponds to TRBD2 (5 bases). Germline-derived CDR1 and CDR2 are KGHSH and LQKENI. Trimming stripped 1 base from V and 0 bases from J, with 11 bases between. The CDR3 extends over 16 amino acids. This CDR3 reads CASSPLQTGSTDTQYF. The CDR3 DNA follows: TGTGCCAGCTCACCACTGCAAACGGGGAGCACAGATACGCAGTATTTT. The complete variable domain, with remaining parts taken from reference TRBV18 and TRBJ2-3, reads NAGVMQNPRHLVRRRGQEARLRCSPMKGHSHVYWYRQLPEEGLKFMVYLQKENIIDESGMPKERFSAEFPKEGPSILRIQQVVRGDSAAYFCASSPLQTGSTDTQYFGPGTRLTVL.

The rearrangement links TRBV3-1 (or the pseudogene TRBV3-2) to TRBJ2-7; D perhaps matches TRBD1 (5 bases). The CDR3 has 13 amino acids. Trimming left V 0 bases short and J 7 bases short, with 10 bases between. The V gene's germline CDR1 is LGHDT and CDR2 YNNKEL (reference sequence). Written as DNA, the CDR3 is TGTGCCAGCAGCCAAGATGGGGCAAAGGAGCAGTACTTC. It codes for CASSQDGAKEQYF.

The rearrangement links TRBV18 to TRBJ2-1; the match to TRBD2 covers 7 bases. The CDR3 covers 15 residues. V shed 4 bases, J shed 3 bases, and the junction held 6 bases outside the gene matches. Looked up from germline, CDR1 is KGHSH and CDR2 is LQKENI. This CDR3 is CASSREGGYYNEQFF. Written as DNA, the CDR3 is TGTGCCAGCTCACGGGAGGGAGGTTACTACAATGAGCAGTTCTTC.

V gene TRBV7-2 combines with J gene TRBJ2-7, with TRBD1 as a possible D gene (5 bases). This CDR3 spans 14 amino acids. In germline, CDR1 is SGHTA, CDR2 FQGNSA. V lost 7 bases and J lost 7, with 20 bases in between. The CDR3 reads CASNGPQLAGEQYF. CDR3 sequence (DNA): TGTGCCAGCAACGGGCCACAGCTGGCAGGGGAGCAGTACTTC.

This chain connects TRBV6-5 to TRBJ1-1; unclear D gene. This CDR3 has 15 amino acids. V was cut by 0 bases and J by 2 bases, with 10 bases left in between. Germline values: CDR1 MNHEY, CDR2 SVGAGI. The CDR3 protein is CASSYSVLVNTEAFF. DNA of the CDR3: TGTGCCAGCAGTTACTCGGTCTTAGTCAACACTGAAGCTTTCTTT.

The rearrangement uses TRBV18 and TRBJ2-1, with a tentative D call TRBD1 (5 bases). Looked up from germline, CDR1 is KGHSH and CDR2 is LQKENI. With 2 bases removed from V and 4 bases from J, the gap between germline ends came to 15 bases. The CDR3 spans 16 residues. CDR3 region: CASSPISQENYNEQFF. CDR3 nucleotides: TGTGCCAGCTCACCAATATCACAGGAAAATTACAATGAGCAGTTCTTC.